Listed here is a single TCR beta chain. Its antigen is not identified. The sample originates from a study of CD8+ T cells in alopecia areata. Study background: The study gave treated patients oral tofacitinib at 5 to 10 mg twice daily. Study-wide findings and caveats: It was lesional scalp, especially alopecia totalis/universalis, that showed higher clonality than normal scalp.

Reverse transcribed after extraction, RNA yielded cDNA as the sequencing template. Clones were read by immunoSEQ multiplex PCR, and TCRdb kept only the in-frame ones, dropping some. This repertoire shows hundreds of thousands of clones, approximately 61% found once; its top ten account for roughly 1.2%. Peripheral blood and lesional scalp punch biopsies were taken from alopecia areata patients. CDR1 is SGHRS and CDR2 is YFSETQ in the germline V gene. With 0 bases removed from V and 1 base from J, the gap between germline ends came to 20 bases. The CDR3 contains 19 residues. The genes are TRBV5-1 and TRBJ2-4; the D gene is possibly TRBD2 (5 bases). This receptor was taken from a human donor with alopecia areata. The source was CD4+ T cells sorted from blood, collected at week 0. The CDR3 region is CASSLVAGGSIGAKNIQYF. The CDR3 bases are TGCGCCAGCAGCTTGGTTGCAGGAGGTAGTATCGGCGCCAAAAACATTCAGTACTTC.